This TCR beta chain was found in a study of OX40 agonist ivuxolimab in advanced cancers. Study in general: Three patients responded partially, comprising one with hepatocellular carcinoma and two with cutaneous melanoma. Broader study findings: The antigen specificity of the peripheral T cells (those that were expanded) was not determined. CD4+ and CD8+ blood T cells expanded clonally by week 6 at 0.1 to 3.0 mg/kg. The average count of expanded clones was higher among CD8+ T cells than among CD4+.

Clones were sequenced by immunoSEQ multiplex PCR, and TCRdb holds only the in-frame ones, with some missing. The data contain about 30,000 clones, more than 75% of them singletons. Details on this clone: Antigen specificity is unknown.

This CDR3 has 15 residues. From germline, CDR1 is KGHSY and CDR2 FQNENV. With V trimmed by 5 bases and J by 0 bases, 6 bases remained unmatched. V gene TRBV16 combines with J gene TRBJ2-7; 8 bases line up with TRBD1. This clonotype originated in an adult with an advanced solid tumor such as melanoma, head and neck, liver or kidney cancer. The specimen was CD4+ or CD8+ T cells sorted from blood, collected in a trial of the OX40 agonist ivuxolimab. CDR3 region: CASSARTGNSYEQYF. The CDR3 region has the DNA TGTGCCAGCAGCGCCAGGACAGGGAACTCCTACGAGCAGTACTTC. The full variable domain, with the rest looked up from reference TRBV16 and TRBJ2-7, is GEEVAQTPKHLVRGEGQKAKLYCAPIKGHSYVFWYQQVLKNEFKFLISFQNENVFDETGMPKERFSAKCLPNSPCSLEIQATKLEDSAVYFCASSARTGNSYEQYFGPGTRLTVT.